This T cell receptor beta chain was found in a study of cytomegalovirus exposure and HLA in healthy donors. Study-level background: An early release of data contained about 85 million unique TCRs, which came from HLA-typed donors.

It was with 60 Vbeta and 13 Jbeta primers that the PCR ran. Original data processing: It was a later analysis that counted approximately 81 million unique TCR beta chains, of which around 11 million were shared. TCRdb's table, derived via immunoSEQ multiplex PCR, lists solely in-frame clones and lacks some. V and J calls and clone size are given by that table; D and trimming were obtained from the DNA. This sample has 150,000 to 200,000 clones, with roughly 87% found just once. This clonotype was obtained from a man aged 40-50 years in good health and CMV-seronegative. The material sequenced was PBMCs.

The CDR3 reads CASRRLAGGYTGELFF. CDR3 nucleotides: TGTGCCAGCAGGCGACTAGCGGGAGGGTACACCGGGGAGCTGTTTTTT. The V and J genes are TRBV28 and TRBJ2-2; 14 bases match TRBD2. Germline V gene lookup returns CDR1 MDHEN and CDR2 SYDVKM. This CDR3 comprises 16 residues. After removal of 6 bases from V and 3 bases from J, the junction contained 3 bases not matched to a gene.